One TCR beta chain is described in this entry. The entry originates in a study of shared clonotypes between healthy human individuals. Sequencing was performed with immunoSEQ multiplex PCR; in TCRdb, only in-frame clones are kept and a portion is missing. The sample consists of a few million clones, approximately 90% of them appearing once. The sequenced material came from naive CD4+ T cells sorted from blood. The subset: CD45RA+ positively selected. This clonotype was obtained from a man aged 18 to 30 in good health.

The CDR3 protein is CAWSVGTLGSGMGGEQFF. The CDR3 DNA reads TGTGCCTGGAGTGTAGGAACCCTTGGTAGCGGGATGGGGGGTGAGCAGTTCTTC. The chain recombines TRBV30 with TRBJ2-1, with 8 bases fitting TRBD2. With V trimmed by 0 bases and J by 9 bases, 19 bases remained unmatched. The germline V gene has CDR1 GTSNPN and CDR2 SVGIG (reference sequence). This CDR3 spans 18 amino acids.